The sequence of this TCR beta chain was determined in a study of blood T cell repertoires in COVID-19. The wider study: Spain, Italy and the United States supplied samples that represented acute and convalescent COVID-19.

In the source study's methods: Nucleated cell counts were estimated from reference gene primer amplification. The method was immunoSEQ multiplex PCR; TCRdb's version includes in-frame clones alone and lacks a portion of them. V, J and clone size were drawn from that table, and D and trimming were deduced from the DNA. The sample holds hundreds of thousands of clones, under 85% seen once. As to this clone: The same CDR3 arises from other DNA sequences in this sample as well.

Sequencing was carried out using peripheral blood. This TCR was recovered from a middle-aged woman with active or convalescent COVID-19.

The CDR3 DNA sequence: TGTGCCAGCAGTTCGGGATCTGGAAACACCATATATTTT. Amino acids: CASSSGSGNTIYF. The chain is built from TRBV12-3 or TRBV12-4 and TRBJ1-3; no clear D. This CDR3 comprises 13 residues. Between the trimmed V and J ends, which lost 4 bases and 1 base, there was a span of 5 bases.